This T cell receptor beta chain was captured by sequencing in a study of cytomegalovirus exposure and HLA in healthy donors. Regarding the study as a whole: An analysis that was carried out later associated 15,000 to 20,000 TCR beta sequences with HLA alleles at 0.05 false discovery rate.

The primer mix had 60 Vbeta and 13 Jbeta primers. TCRdb keeps only in-frame clones here, not all; method: immunoSEQ multiplex PCR. The repertoire has over 150,000 clones, approximately 79% of them found once; the top ten carry over 1.1%. To note about this clone: The antigen remains unidentified.

V trimming: 2 bases; J trimming: 4 bases; junction bases outside the gene matches: 6. There are 15 residues in the CDR3. From germline, CDR1 is SGHNT and CDR2 YYREEE (reference sequence). This clonotype originated in a man aged 55 to 70 in good health and CMV-seronegative. The specimen sequenced was PBMCs. The chain combines TRBV5-4 with TRBJ2-1; 7 bases fit TRBD1. CDR3 in DNA: TGTGCCAGCAGCTTTGCAGGGACAGCATACAATGAGCAGTTCTTC. Translating gives CASSFAGTAYNEQFF.